These 23 T cell receptor beta chains were all obtained from the same sample, sequenced in a study of shared clonotypes between healthy human individuals. Profiled with immunoSEQ multiplex PCR; TCRdb holds only in-frame clones, not every one. The sample records 2.3 million or so clones, about 92% being singletons. Sequenced input: naive CD4+ T cells from PBMCs. The subset denotes: CD45RA+ positively selected. These receptors were taken from a man between 18 and 35 years old in good health. Some clones in this sample may be carry-over from other donors' samples.

V gene TRBV7-2 combines with J gene TRBJ1-2; no clear D gene. V was pared by 1 base and J by 9 bases, with 15 bases between. CDR1 is SGHTA and CDR2 is FQGNSA in the germline V gene. This CDR3 has 14 amino acids. CDR3 amino acids: CASSLGVRSPSYTF. As DNA, the CDR3 is TGTGCCAGCAGCTTAGGGGTCCGGAGCCCTAGCTACACCTTC. The whole variable domain, filled in from reference TRBV7-2 and TRBJ1-2, reads GAGVSQSPSNKVTEKGKDVELRCDPISGHTALYWYRQSLGQGLEFLIYFQGNSAPDKSGLPSDRFSAERTGGSVSTLTIQRTQQEDSAVYLCASSLGVRSPSYTFGSGTRLTVV.

The chain uses TRBV5-1 and TRBJ2-1, with 9 bases matching TRBD1. Germline values: CDR1 SGHRS, CDR2 YFSETQ. This CDR3 has 15 residues. V shed 4 bases, J shed 4 bases, and the junction held 6 bases outside the gene matches. The CDR3 DNA reads TGCGCCAGCAGCGAAAGACAGGGGGAATACAATGAGCAGTTCTTC. It yields the protein CASSERQGEYNEQFF.

The genes are TRBV7-6 and TRBJ2-1; 8 bases are shared with TRBD2. The CDR3 has 19 residues. Trimming took 5 bases from V and 6 from J; bases not matched to a gene: 21. Germline V lookup: CDR1 SGHVS, CDR2 FNYEAQ. CDR3 loop: CASSPWPLYGRVGGNEQFF. In DNA, the CDR3 is TGTGCCAGCAGCCCATGGCCCCTTTACGGGAGGGTTGGGGGCAATGAGCAGTTCTTC.

The genes are TRBV6-5 and TRBJ2-7; 10 nucleotides agree with TRBD1. Per the germline V gene, CDR1 is MNHEY and CDR2 is SVGAGI. This CDR3 contains 14 residues. V shed 6 bases, J shed 5 bases, and the junction held 7 bases outside the gene matches. The CDR3 nucleotides read TGTGCCAGCAGAAAGGGACAGGGGATCCACGAGCAGTACTTC. This gives the protein CASRKGQGIHEQYF.

V and J are TRBV5-1 and TRBJ2-1; no clear D gene. Germline V gene data show CDR1 as SGHRS and CDR2 as YFSETQ. Trimming cost V 0 bases and J 0 bases, with 10 bases left between them. The CDR3 spans 16 residues. CDR3 coding DNA: TGCGCCAGCAGCTTGGAAGTGGTGAGCTCCTACAATGAGCAGTTCTTC. Translation gives CASSLEVVSSYNEQFF. Looking up the rest from reference TRBV5-1 and TRBJ2-1 gives the full variable domain: KAGVTQTPRYLIKTRGQQVTLSCSPISGHRSVSWYQQTPGQGLQFLFEYFSETQRNKGNFPGRFSGRQFSNSRSEMNVSTLELGDSALYLCASSLEVVSSYNEQFFGPGTRLTVL.

This clone was seen a single time. The sample holds other DNA sequences that translate to the same CDR3. The J gene is TRBJ2-7, the V gene TRBV7-2; D gene uncertain. V lost 1 base to trimming and J lost 2 bases, with 6 bases between them. The CDR3 has 13 residues. The germline V gene has CDR1 SGHTA and CDR2 FQGNSA. The CDR3 loop is CASSLGRAYEQYF. The CDR3 bases are TGTGCCAGCAGCTTAGGCCGGGCCTACGAGCAGTACTTC.

The CDR3 region is CASSPRRVETQYF. The DNA of the CDR3 is TGTGCCAGCAGTCCCCGACGGGTAGAGACCCAGTACTTC. J is TRBJ2-5 and V is TRBV2; D remains unclear. The germline CDR1 and CDR2 sequences are SNHLY and FYNNEI. This CDR3 spans 13 amino acids. Trimming pared 5 bases from V and 4 bases from J, leaving 11 bases between.

The chain links TRBV5-4 to TRBJ2-7; D is undetermined. CDR3 length: 15 residues. With 1 base removed from V and 0 bases from J, the gap between germline ends came to 11 bases. Germline V gene lookup returns CDR1 SGHNT and CDR2 YYREEE (reference sequence). The CDR3 nucleotides are TGTGCCAGCAGCTTGAGGACGGCGAGCTCCTACGAGCAGTACTTC. As protein: CASSLRTASSYEQYF. Together with reference TRBV5-4 and TRBJ2-7, the CDR3 gives the full variable domain: ETGVTQSPTHLIKTRGQQVTLRCSSQSGHNTVSWYQQALGQGPQFIFQYYREEENGRGNFPPRFSGLQFPNYSSELNVNALELDDSALYLCASSLRTASSYEQYFGPGTRLTVT.

V usage is TRBV11-3 and J usage is TRBJ2-7; 7 bases align to TRBD1. Losses at the gene ends were 8 bases for V and 0 bases for J; bases not matched to a gene: 4. Germline CDR1 and CDR2: SGHNT and YENEEA. CDR3 length: 13 amino acids. CDR3: CASGRDSSYEQYF. Written as DNA, the CDR3 is TGTGCCAGCGGAAGGGACAGCTCCTACGAGCAGTACTTC. Full variable domain (rest looked up from reference TRBV11-3 and TRBJ2-7): EAGVVQSPRYKIIEKKQPVAFWCNPISGHNTLYWYLQNLGQGPELLIRYENEEAVDDSQLPKDRFSAERLKGVDSTLKIQPAELGDSAVYLCASGRDSSYEQYFGPGTRLTVT.

The chain uses TRBV6-5 and TRBJ2-7; D perhaps matches TRBD1 (6 bases). CDR1 and CDR2 (germline): MNHEY, SVGAGI. The CDR3 contains 14 residues. The ends were cut back, 6 bases at V and 4 bases at J, with 16 bases in the middle. The CDR3, as DNA: TGTGCCAGCAGCCTCGGGTCAGGGACATACGAGCAGTACTTC. This encodes CASSLGSGTYEQYF.

The chain joins TRBV19 to TRBJ2-2, with a weak D call TRBD2 (6 bases). This CDR3 region has 15 residues. The germline CDR1 and CDR2 sequences are LNHDA and SQIVND (reference sequence). V was pared by 9 bases and J by 2 bases, with 16 bases between. As DNA, the CDR3 is TGTGCCAGGGGACCGGGACTTACTAACACCGGGGAGCTGTTTTTT. This gives the protein CARGPGLTNTGELFF.

The V call is TRBV27, the J call TRBJ2-1; D is unresolved. CDR1 and CDR2 (germline): MNHEY, SMNVEV (reference sequence). Trimming took off 6 bases at V and 2 bases at J, with 8 bases between the two ends. This CDR3 has 13 residues. CDR3: CASRSMAYNEQFF. CDR3 in DNA: TGTGCCAGCAGATCTATGGCCTACAATGAGCAGTTCTTC.

This rearrangement joins TRBV7-2 to TRBJ1-2, with D unresolved. Germline V CDR1 and CDR2: SGHTA, FQGNSA. Trimming removed 0 bases at V and 3 bases at J, with 14 bases between. This CDR3 comprises 16 residues. The chain's CDR3 is CASSLAGKSGDYGYTF. The CDR3 DNA reads TGTGCCAGCAGCTTAGCAGGGAAGTCAGGAGACTATGGCTACACCTTC.

V gene TRBV9 combines with J gene TRBJ2-1, with TRBD2 matching 8 bases. Germline CDR1 and CDR2: SGDLS and YYNGEE. The V and J ends lost 1 base and 4 bases, in that order; junction bases with no gene match: 13. The CDR3 loop spans 18 amino acids. CDR3 sequence (DNA): TGTGCCAGCAGCGTAAGAGTCCATGGTAGCGGGATTTACAATGAGCAGTTCTTC. Its protein product is CASSVRVHGSGIYNEQFF.

The chain employs TRBV27 and TRBJ1-1, with D unresolved. Trimming pared 6 bases from V and 6 bases from J, leaving 14 bases between. The CDR3 is 13 amino acids. Germline V gene sequence: CDR1 MNHEY, CDR2 SMNVEV (reference sequence). CDR3 region: CASSHTFGAEAFF. As DNA, the CDR3 is TGTGCCAGCAGCCATACCTTCGGGGCTGAAGCTTTCTTT.

About this clone: The sample contains more than one DNA sequence encoding this CDR3. The rearrangement joins TRBV4-2 to TRBJ2-5; D gene uncertain. Germline CDR1 is LGHNA and CDR2 is YNFKEQ. With 1 base removed from V and 2 bases from J, the gap between germline ends came to 5 bases. CDR3 length equals 13 residues. The CDR3 DNA sequence: TGTGCCAGCAGCCAAGTAGGGCAAGAGACCCAGTACTTC. This gives the protein CASSQVGQETQYF.

The chain couples TRBV7-2 to TRBJ2-7; 7 bases map to TRBD2. The J segment lost 2 bases and the V segment lost 5 bases, leaving 6 bases of the junction unmatched. The CDR3 extends over 14 amino acids. CDR1 is SGHTA and CDR2 is FQGNSA in the germline V gene. The CDR3 nucleotides read TGTGCCAGCAGCCCCTGGGGGGGACCCTACGAGCAGTACTTC. Its translation: CASSPWGGPYEQYF.

This chain joins TRBV2 and TRBJ1-1; perhaps TRBD1 as D (5 bases). Per the germline V gene, CDR1 is SNHLY and CDR2 is FYNNEI. Trimming shortened V by 5 bases and J by 2 bases, and 18 bases separated the two germline ends. The CDR3 sequence is 16 residues long. The CDR3 DNA follows: TGTGCCAGCAGTCGCGATCGACAGAACCTAAACACTGAAGCTTTCTTT. Protein: CASSRDRQNLNTEAFF. The whole variable domain, filled in from reference TRBV2 and TRBJ1-1, reads EPEVTQTPSHQVTQMGQEVILRCVPISNHLYFYWYRQILGQKVEFLVSFYNNEISEKSEIFDDQFSVERPDGSNFTLKIRSTKLEDSAMYFCASSRDRQNLNTEAFFGQGTRLTVV.

The chain recombines TRBV7-3 with TRBJ2-2; 9 nucleotides agree with TRBD2. Germline trimming cut 1 base from V and 4 bases from J; bases unmatched to any gene: 1. Germline CDR1 and CDR2: SGHTA and FQGTGA. This CDR3 has 15 residues. The chain's CDR3 is CASSLKLAGTGELFF. CDR3 DNA: TGTGCCAGCAGCTTAAAACTAGCGGGCACCGGGGAGCTGTTTTTT.

The V call is TRBV19, the J call TRBJ2-5; D not certain. Trimming stripped 6 bases from V and 1 base from J, with 15 bases between. Germline lookup yields CDR1 LNHDA and CDR2 SQIVND (reference sequence). CDR3 length equals 15 residues. The CDR3 DNA reads TGTGCCAGTAGCCGCCCGGGTGGAGTCCAAGAGACCCAGTACTTC. It is translated as CASSRPGGVQETQYF.

With respect to this clone: This sample includes further DNA sequences coding for the same CDR3. The J gene is TRBJ2-7, the V gene TRBV5-1; 7 bases align to TRBD2. Germline V lookup: CDR1 SGHRS, CDR2 YFSETQ. V lost 0 bases and J lost 0; bases outside the gene matches: 3. The length of the CDR3 is 15 residues. The CDR3 reads CASSLGAGISYEQYF. The CDR3 DNA reads as TGCGCCAGCAGCTTGGGAGCGGGGATCTCCTACGAGCAGTACTTC. Together with reference TRBV5-1 and TRBJ2-7, the CDR3 gives the full variable domain: KAGVTQTPRYLIKTRGQQVTLSCSPISGHRSVSWYQQTPGQGLQFLFEYFSETQRNKGNFPGRFSGRQFSNSRSEMNVSTLELGDSALYLCASSLGAGISYEQYFGPGTRLTVT.

This chain links TRBV5-6 with TRBJ2-5; D is unresolved. The CDR3 length is 13 residues. Germline-derived CDR1 and CDR2 are SGHDT and YYEEEE. Between the trimmed V and J ends, which lost 0 bases and 8 bases, there was a span of 11 bases. CDR3 nucleotide sequence: TGTGCCAGCAGCTTGGCACCCCTAGGAACCCAGTACTTC. Residues: CASSLAPLGTQYF.

The chain uses TRBV5-1 and TRBJ1-3; D is ambiguous. CDR1 is SGHRS and CDR2 is YFSETQ in the germline V gene. V was cut by 0 bases and J by 8 bases, with 6 bases left in between. The CDR3 length is 12 residues. The CDR3: CASSLDMDTIYF. The CDR3 DNA reads as TGCGCCAGCAGCTTGGACATGGACACCATATATTTT.